The 15 T cell receptor beta chains below come from one sample, sequenced in a study of regulatory T cells in long-lasting Graves disease. The authors built TCR beta libraries using iRepertoire HTBI primers and Arm-PCR of CDR3 regions. TCRdb redid the calling of the multiplex PCR reads with MiXCR, one entry per CDR3 protein. The table records approximately 440,000 distinct CDR3 sequences, 20% to 30% of them present only once. Time point specified: persistent/refractory GD, antithyroid drugs over 5 years with positive TRAb. Researchers made the TCR library from RNA that was extracted from PBMCs. The sample consisted of peripheral blood mononuclear cells (PBMCs), taken when the disease was refractory, from a patient treated with antithyroid drugs. These receptors all come from a female donor with Graves disease.

This clonotype was picked up a small number of times. The V gene is TRBV20-1, the J gene TRBJ2-4; 7 bases line up with TRBD2. The V segment lost 0 bases and the J segment 5 bases; nucleotides outside the gene matches: 16. Germline assignment: CDR1 DFQATT and CDR2 SNEGSKA (reference sequence). The CDR3 is made up of 18 amino acids. The CDR3 DNA reads as TGCAGTGCTAGAGATCGGGCTAGCGGCCGGTGGGGTGAAAACATTCAGTACTTC. This codes for CSARDRASGRWGENIQYF.

This clonotype was detected a few times. DNA of the CDR3: TGTGCCAGCAGCAGGATTTGGCGGGAGGGCTATGGGAACATTCAGTACTTC. It codes for CASSRIWREGYGNIQYF. The J gene is TRBJ2-4, the V gene TRBV7-8; 9 bases align to TRBD2. V dropped 5 bases and J dropped 7; count of bases not matched to a gene: 15. CDR1 SGHVS and CDR2 FQNEAQ come from the germline V gene. CDR3 length equals 17 residues.

This clonotype was picked up many times. The V gene is TRBV12-3 or TRBV12-4, the J gene TRBJ2-5, with 9 bases identical to TRBD1. V lost 7 bases and J lost 4; bases outside the gene matches: 7. CDR3 length: 14 amino acids. CDR3 nucleotide sequence: TGTGCCAGCACCAAGGGACAGGGTCGAGAGACCCAGTACTTC. It is translated as CASTKGQGRETQYF.

The J gene is TRBJ1-3, the V gene TRBV28; TRBD1 might be the D (5 bases). CDR1 and CDR2 (germline): MDHEN, SYDVKM. The CDR3 consists of 18 residues. Trimming stripped 0 bases from V and 0 bases from J, with 15 bases between. The CDR3 DNA reads TGTGCCAGCAGTTTATGGGGGCCTGGCAGAAACTCTGGAAACACCATATATTTT. Its protein product is CASSLWGPGRNSGNTIYF.

The chain couples TRBV7-2 to TRBJ2-4; TRBD2 matches at 16 bases. Trimming at V came to 2 bases and at J to 0 bases, leaving 7 bases not matched to a gene. Germline-derived CDR1 and CDR2 are SGHTA and FQGNSA. This CDR3 spans 20 amino acids. The CDR3 loop is CASSLWGLAGGNLAKNIQYF. CDR3 coding DNA: TGTGCCAGCAGCTTATGGGGACTAGCGGGAGGGAACTTAGCCAAAAACATTCAGTACTTC.

The J gene is TRBJ2-1, the V gene TRBV7-9; TRBD2 matches 7 bases. Unmatched junction bases numbered 4, after V lost 5 bases and J lost 9 bases. The CDR3 extends over 12 amino acids. Germline values: CDR1 SEHNR, CDR2 FQNEAQ (reference sequence). This CDR3 reads CASSPWGGEQFF. CDR3 DNA: TGTGCCAGCAGCCCTTGGGGGGGTGAGCAGTTCTTC.

This clonotype came up many times. This chain joins TRBV12-3 or TRBV12-4 and TRBJ2-7, with TRBD1 matching over 7 bases. The CDR3 runs to 15 residues. V lost 6 bases to trimming and J lost 4 bases; unmatched junction nucleotides: 12. CDR3 protein: CASSEQGSIIYEQYF. Written as DNA, the CDR3 is TGTGCCAGCAGCGAACAGGGGAGTATTATATACGAGCAGTACTTC.

This chain joins TRBV7-3 and TRBJ2-7; D is perhaps TRBD2 (5 bases). In germline, CDR1 is SGHTA, CDR2 FQGTGA. The V end was cut by 5 bases, the J end by 0 bases, with 11 bases between. The CDR3 covers 14 residues. CDR3 amino acids: CASSPSSDSYEQYF. CDR3 nucleotides: TGTGCCAGCAGCCCTAGCTCAGACTCCTACGAGCAGTACTTC.

This clonotype was observed a few times. The J gene is TRBJ2-5, the V gene TRBV18; 7 nucleotides match TRBD2. J gave up 8 bases and V 1 base, and 16 bases lay outside the gene matches. Germline V lookup: CDR1 KGHSH, CDR2 LQKENI. The CDR3 contains 17 residues. The CDR3 protein is CASSPQVLAAFIDTQYF. The CDR3 DNA reads TGTGCCAGCTCACCACAAGTCCTAGCGGCGTTTATTGATACCCAGTACTTC.

The chain has TRBV5-5 and TRBJ2-4; 7 bases match TRBD2. With V trimmed by 5 bases and J by 2 bases, 10 bases remained unmatched. Germline loops: CDR1 SGHKS, CDR2 YYEKEE (reference sequence). CDR3 length: 16 residues. The CDR3: CASSLGGSGTKNIQYF. Written as DNA, the CDR3 is TGTGCCAGCAGTCTCGGGGGGAGTGGGACCAAAAACATTCAGTACTTC.

For this clonotype: A read error is possible here, since a much larger clone lies one base away. The chain recombines TRBV28 with TRBJ2-7; TRBD1 might be the D (5 bases). V was shortened by 11 bases and J by 9 bases, with 23 bases between the two germline ends. CDR3 size: 13 residues. Germline CDR1 and CDR2: MDHEN and SYDVKM. CDR3 loop: CAGNMAQEFRQYF. CDR3 in DNA: TGTGCCGGCAATATGGCACAGGAGTTCAGGCAGTACTTC.

This clonotype was detected only a few times. The chain combines TRBV28 with TRBJ2-2; possibly TRBD2 for D (5 bases). CDR3 length: 17 amino acids. Germline V gene sequence: CDR1 MDHEN, CDR2 SYDVKM. Trimming left V 4 bases short and J 1 base short, with 16 bases between. This CDR3 reads CASSSSHGRENTGELFF. CDR3 bases: TGTGCCAGCAGTTCGTCCCATGGGAGAGAGAACACCGGGGAGCTGTTTTTT.

This clonotype was found many times. This CDR3 reads CASSPPVGDGYTF. CDR3 bases: TGTGCCAGCAGCCCGCCGGTCGGGGATGGCTACACCTTC. V usage is TRBV28 and J usage is TRBJ1-2; D gene uncertain. Germline lookup yields CDR1 MDHEN and CDR2 SYDVKM. The V end lost 6 bases, the J end lost 6 bases, and 14 bases lay between the germline ends. The CDR3 length is 13 residues.

This clonotype was observed many times. The chain carries TRBV28 and TRBJ1-2; D is ambiguous. The CDR3 has 13 residues. Germline-derived CDR1 and CDR2 are MDHEN and SYDVKM. Between the trimmed V and J ends, which lost 3 bases and 5 bases, there was a span of 10 bases. The CDR3 here is CASSFARVYGYTF. The CDR3 coding sequence is TGTGCCAGCAGTTTTGCCCGGGTTTATGGCTACACCTTC.

The chain employs TRBV28 and TRBJ1-2, with 10 bases that match TRBD1. The J segment lost 4 bases and the V segment lost 4 bases, leaving 6 bases of the junction unmatched. The germline gives CDR1 MDHEN, CDR2 SYDVKM. This CDR3 is built from 15 residues. The CDR3 region is CASSSLTGGGYGYTF. For the CDR3, the DNA is TGTGCCAGCAGTTCTTTGACAGGGGGCGGCTATGGCTACACCTTC.